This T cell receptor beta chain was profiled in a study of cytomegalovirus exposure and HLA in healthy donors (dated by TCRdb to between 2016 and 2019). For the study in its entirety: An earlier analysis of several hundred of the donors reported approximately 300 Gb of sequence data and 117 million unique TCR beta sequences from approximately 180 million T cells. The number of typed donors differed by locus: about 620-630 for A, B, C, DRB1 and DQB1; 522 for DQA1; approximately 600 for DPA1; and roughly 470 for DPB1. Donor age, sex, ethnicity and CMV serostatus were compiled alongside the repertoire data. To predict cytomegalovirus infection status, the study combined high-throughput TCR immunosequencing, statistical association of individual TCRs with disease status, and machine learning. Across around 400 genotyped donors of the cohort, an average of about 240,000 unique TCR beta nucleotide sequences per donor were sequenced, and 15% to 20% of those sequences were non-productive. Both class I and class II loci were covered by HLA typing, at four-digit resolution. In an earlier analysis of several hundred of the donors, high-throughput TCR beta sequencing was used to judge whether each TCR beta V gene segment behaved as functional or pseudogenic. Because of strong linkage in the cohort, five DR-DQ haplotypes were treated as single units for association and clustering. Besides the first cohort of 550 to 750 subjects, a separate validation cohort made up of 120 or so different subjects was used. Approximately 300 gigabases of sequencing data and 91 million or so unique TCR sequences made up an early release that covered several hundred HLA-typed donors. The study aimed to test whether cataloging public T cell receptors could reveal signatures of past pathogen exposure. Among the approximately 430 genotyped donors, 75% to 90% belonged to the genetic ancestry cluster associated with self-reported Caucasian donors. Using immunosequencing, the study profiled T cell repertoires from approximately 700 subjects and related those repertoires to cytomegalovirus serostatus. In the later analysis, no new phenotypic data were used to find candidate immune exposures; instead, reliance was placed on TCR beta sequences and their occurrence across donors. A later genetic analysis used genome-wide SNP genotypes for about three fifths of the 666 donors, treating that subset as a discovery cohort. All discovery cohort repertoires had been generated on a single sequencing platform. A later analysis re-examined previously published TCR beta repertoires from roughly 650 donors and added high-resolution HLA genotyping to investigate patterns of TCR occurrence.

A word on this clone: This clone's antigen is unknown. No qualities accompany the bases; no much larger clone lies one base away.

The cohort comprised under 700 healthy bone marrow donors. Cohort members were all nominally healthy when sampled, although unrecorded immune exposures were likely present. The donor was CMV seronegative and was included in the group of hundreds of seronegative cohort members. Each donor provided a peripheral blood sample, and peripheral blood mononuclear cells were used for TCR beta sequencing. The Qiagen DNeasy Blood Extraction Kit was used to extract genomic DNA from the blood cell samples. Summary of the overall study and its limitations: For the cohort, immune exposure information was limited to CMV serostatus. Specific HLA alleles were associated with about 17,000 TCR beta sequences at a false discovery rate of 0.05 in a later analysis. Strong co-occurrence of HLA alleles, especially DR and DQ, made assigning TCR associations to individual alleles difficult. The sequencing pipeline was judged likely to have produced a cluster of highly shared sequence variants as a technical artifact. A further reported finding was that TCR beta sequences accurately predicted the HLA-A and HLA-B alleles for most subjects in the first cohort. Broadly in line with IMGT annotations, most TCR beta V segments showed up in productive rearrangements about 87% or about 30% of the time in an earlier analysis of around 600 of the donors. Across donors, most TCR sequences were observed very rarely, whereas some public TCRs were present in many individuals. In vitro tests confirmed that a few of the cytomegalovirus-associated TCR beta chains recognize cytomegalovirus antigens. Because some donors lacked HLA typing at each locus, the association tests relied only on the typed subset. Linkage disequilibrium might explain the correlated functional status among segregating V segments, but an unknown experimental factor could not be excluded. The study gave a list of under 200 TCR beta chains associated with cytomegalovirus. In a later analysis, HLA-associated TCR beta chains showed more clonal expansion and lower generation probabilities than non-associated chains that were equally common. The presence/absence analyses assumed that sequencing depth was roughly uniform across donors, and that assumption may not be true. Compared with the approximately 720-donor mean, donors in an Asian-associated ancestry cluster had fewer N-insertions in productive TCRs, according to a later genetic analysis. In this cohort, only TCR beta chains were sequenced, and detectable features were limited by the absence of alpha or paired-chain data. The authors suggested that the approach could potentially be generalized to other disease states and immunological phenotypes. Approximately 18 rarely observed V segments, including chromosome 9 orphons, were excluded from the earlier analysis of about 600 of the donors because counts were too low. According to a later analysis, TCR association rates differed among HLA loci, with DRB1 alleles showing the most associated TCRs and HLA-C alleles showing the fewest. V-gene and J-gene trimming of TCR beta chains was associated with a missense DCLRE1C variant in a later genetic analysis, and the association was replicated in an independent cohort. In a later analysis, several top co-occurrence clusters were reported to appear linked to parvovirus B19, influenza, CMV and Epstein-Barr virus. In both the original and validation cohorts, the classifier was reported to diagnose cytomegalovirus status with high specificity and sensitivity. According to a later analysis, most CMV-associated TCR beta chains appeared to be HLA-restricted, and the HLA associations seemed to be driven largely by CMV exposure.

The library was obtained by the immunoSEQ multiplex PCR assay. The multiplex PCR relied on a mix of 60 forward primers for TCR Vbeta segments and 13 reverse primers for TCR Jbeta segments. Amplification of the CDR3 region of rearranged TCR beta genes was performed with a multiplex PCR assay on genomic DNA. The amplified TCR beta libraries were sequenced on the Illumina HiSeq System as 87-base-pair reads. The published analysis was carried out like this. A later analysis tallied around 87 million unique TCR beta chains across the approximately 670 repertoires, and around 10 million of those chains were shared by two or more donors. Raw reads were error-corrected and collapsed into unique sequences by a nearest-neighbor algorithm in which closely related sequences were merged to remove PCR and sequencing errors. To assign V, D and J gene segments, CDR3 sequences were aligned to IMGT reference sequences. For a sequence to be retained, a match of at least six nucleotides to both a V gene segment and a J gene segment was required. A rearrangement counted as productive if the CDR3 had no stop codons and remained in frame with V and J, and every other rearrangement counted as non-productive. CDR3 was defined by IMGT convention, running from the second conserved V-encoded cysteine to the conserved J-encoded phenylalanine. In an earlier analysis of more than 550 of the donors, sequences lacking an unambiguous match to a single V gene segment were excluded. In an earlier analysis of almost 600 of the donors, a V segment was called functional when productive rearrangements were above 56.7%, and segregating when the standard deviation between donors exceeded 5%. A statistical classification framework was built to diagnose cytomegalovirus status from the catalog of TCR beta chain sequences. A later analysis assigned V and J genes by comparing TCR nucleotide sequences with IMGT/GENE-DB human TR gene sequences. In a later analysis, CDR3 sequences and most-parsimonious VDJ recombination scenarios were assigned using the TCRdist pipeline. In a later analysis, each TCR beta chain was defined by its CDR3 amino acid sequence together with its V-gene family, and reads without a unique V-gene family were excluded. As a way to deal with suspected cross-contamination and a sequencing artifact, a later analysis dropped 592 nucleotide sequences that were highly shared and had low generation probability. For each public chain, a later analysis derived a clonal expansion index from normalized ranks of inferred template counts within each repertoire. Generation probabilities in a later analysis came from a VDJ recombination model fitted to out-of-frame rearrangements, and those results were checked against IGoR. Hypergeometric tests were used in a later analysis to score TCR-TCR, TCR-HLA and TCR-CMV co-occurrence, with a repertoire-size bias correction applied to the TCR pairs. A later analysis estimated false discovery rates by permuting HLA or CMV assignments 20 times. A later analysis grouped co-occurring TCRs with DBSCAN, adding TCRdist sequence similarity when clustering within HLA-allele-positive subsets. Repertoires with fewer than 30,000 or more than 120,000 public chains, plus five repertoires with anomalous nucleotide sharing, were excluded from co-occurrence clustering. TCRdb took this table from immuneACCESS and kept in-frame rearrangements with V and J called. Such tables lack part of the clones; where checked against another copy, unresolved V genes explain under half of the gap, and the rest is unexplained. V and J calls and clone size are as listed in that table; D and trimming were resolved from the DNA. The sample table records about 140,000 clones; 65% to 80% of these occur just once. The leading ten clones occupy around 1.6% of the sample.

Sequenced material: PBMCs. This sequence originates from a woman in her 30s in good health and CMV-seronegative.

The CDR3 sequence is CASRATGGTQYF. The bases read TGTGCCAGCAGGGCTACAGGGGGGACCCAGTACTTC. Here the chain combines TRBV6-1 and TRBJ2-5; 8 of the junction bases match TRBD1. V is trimmed back by 6 bases and J by 7 bases, and the junction contains 4 bases that no gene match accounts for. The CDR3 sequence holds 12 residues, the cysteine and phenylalanine included. Only the CDR3 portion is preserved as DNA: 36 bases, with reading frame beginning at the first base. As encoded in the germline V gene, CDR1 is MNHNS while CDR2 is SASEGT.